Detailed here is one T cell receptor beta chain. Its matching antigen is unknown. The assay ran at deep level. Sequenced by immunoSEQ multiplex PCR; TCRdb stores in-frame clones only, minus some. The table includes about 870,000 clones, about 91% detected once. Germline CDR1 SGHRS, CDR2 YFSETQ. Trimming pared 8 bases from V and 1 base from J, leaving 12 bases between. The CDR3 spans 13 residues. This entry comes from a study of shared clonotypes between healthy human individuals. Study at large: CD4 naive cells filled three plates per donor, CD4 memory three, CD8 naive two and CD8 memory one. Findings and caveats of the study: The researchers took only blood, and tissue repertoires probably look different.

Positive CCR7 selection of CD45RO-negative cells yielded the naive CD8 cells, and terminally differentiated effector memory CD45RA+ cells were excluded. Healthy adults negative for HIV, lacking recent acute infections or vaccinations, served as donors. The sequenced sample consisted of naive CD8+ T cells sorted from blood. The clonotype comes from a man aged 25-45 years in good health. V gene TRBV5-1 combines with J gene TRBJ1-1; D not certain. The CDR3 here is CASGNRGNTEAFF. The CDR3 DNA is TGCGCCAGTGGAAACCGGGGGAACACTGAAGCTTTCTTT.